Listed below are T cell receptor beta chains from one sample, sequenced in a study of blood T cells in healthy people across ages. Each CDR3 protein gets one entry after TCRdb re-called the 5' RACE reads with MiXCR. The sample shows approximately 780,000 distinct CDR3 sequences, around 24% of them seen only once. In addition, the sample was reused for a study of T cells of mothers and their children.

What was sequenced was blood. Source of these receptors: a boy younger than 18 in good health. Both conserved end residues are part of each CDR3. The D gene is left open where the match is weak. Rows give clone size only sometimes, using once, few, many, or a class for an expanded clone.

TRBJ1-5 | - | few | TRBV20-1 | TGCAGTGCTAGCCGGGGGCTCTATAGCAATCAGCCCCAGCATTTT | CSASRGLYSNQPQHF
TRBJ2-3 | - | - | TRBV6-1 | TGTGCCAGCAGTGAAGGGGTCAGGGTGGCAGATACGCAGTATTTT | CASSEGVRVADTQYF
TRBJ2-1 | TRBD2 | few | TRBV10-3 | TGTGCCATCAGTGTTAGCGGGGGAGGAAATGAGCAGTTCTTC | CAISVSGGGNEQFF
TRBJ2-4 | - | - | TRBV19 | TGTGCCAGTAGTATAGTCGGGGGAGCTCAGTACTTC | CASSIVGGAQYF
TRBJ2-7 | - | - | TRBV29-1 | TGCAGCGTTTCGCAGGGGATGGTCTACGAGCAGTACTTC | CSVSQGMVYEQYF
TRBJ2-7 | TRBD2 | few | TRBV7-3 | TGTGCCAGCAGCTTCTCGGGAGGTGAAACCTACGAGCAGTACTTC | CASSFSGGETYEQYF
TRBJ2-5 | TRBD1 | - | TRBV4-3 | TGCGCCAGCAGCCCCGACAGGGGATACCAAGAGACCCAGTACTTC | CASSPDRGYQETQYF
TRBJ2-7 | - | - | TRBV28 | TGTGCCAGCAGTTTAAGGAGAGAGCAGTACTTC | CASSLRREQYF
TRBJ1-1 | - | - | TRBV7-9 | TGTGCCAGCAGCTTCCGTCAGGGTTTGGCGAACACTGAAGCTTTCTTT | CASSFRQGLANTEAFF
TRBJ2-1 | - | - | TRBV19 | TGTGCCAGTAGTATAGATCTGGACACCCTGGGATACAATGAGCAGTTCTTC | CASSIDLDTLGYNEQFF
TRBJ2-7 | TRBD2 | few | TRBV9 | TGTGCCAGCAGCCTCCTGGGGTCGAGCGGGGCCGGATACGAGCAGTACTTC | CASSLLGSSGAGYEQYF
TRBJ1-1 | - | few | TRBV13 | TGTGCCAGCAGCCACTCAGGTGAAGCTTTCTTT | CASSHSGEAFF
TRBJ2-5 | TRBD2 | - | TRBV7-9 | TGTGCCAGCAGTAACCTCGGTATAGCGGGGGGGGAGACCCAGTACTTC | CASSNLGIAGGETQYF
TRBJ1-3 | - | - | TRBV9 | TGTGCCAGCAGCGTAGAAGGGTCGGGAGGAAACACCATATATTTT | CASSVEGSGGNTIYF
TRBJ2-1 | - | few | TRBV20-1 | TGCAGTGCTAGCGGGTCCAATGAGCAGTTCTTC | CSASGSNEQFF
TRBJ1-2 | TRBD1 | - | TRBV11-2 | TGTGCCAGCAGACCCTTCGCCGGGGACAGGGCCAACTATGGCTACACCTTC | CASRPFAGDRANYGYTF
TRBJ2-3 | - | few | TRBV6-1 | TGTGCCAGCATTCCAGGGGGCACAGATACGCAGTATTTT | CASIPGGTDTQYF
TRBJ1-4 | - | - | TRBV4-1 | TGCGCCAGCAGCCAGTCTTGGGACGGAACTAATGAAAAACTGTTTTTT | CASSQSWDGTNEKLFF
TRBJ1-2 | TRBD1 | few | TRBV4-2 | TGTGCCAGCAGCCTCAGGGGGGGGGCAGACGGCTACACCTTC | CASSLRGGADGYTF
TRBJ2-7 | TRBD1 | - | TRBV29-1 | TGCAGCGTTCATAAAAATACAGGGGGAGACGGCGAGCAGTACTTC | CSVHKNTGGDGEQYF
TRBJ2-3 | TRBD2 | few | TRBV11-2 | TGTGCCAGCAGCTTAGTACTAAGCGGGGGGCTCACAGATACGCAGTATTTT | CASSLVLSGGLTDTQYF
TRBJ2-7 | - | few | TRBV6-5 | TGTGCCAGCAGTTATGACGGTTTCTACGAGCAGTACTTC | CASSYDGFYEQYF
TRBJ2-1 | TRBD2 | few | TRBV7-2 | TGTGCCAGCAGCTCTCGGACTAGCGGGGGGGTCTCCTACAATGAGCAGTTCTTC | CASSSRTSGGVSYNEQFF
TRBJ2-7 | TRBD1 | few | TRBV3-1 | TGTGCCAGCAGCCAAGGGCCGGGACAGGGGACCTACGAGCAGTACTTC | CASSQGPGQGTYEQYF
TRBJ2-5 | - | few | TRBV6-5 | TGTGCCAGCAGTTACCGCGGGGACAGTCCTGCAGAGACCCAGTACTTC | CASSYRGDSPAETQYF
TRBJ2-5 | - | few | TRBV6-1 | TGTGCCAGCAGTGAAGCACGGGGGGCACAAGAGGCCCAGTACTTC | CASSEARGAQEAQYF
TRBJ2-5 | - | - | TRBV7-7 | TGTGCCAGCAGCCCCGGGTATGGAGAGACCCAGTACTTC | CASSPGYGETQYF
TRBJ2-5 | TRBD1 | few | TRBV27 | TGTGCCAGTCGTGAAACAGGGGGCCGAGAGACCCAGTACTTC | CASRETGGRETQYF
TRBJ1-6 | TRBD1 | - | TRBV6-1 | TGTGCCAGCAGTAGGACAGGGTGTGGTAGTAATTCACCCCTCCACTTT | CASSRTGCGSNSPLHF